A single sample gave rise to the 10 T cell receptor beta chains below, sequenced in a study of T cells in women clearing cervical HPV infection. Sequenced by immunoSEQ multiplex PCR; TCRdb stores in-frame clones only, minus some. The table lists about 23,000 clones. The sequencing input was blood buffy coat. These receptors all stem from a woman aged 18-70 years with a cervical HPV16 infection that either progressed to CIN3+ or cleared (not recorded which).

Partial CDR3 DNA: TGCAGTGCAACGACGTCGGACACCTATGGC. Amino acids: CSATTSDTYG. The CDR3 reads in full as CSATTSDTYGYTF. The chain links TRBV20-1 to TRBJ1-2; a possible D gene is TRBD1 (5 bases). The read terminates 3 residues ahead of where the CDR3 ends, so the germline J gene completes it. The CDR3 loop spans 13 amino acids. The germline gives CDR1 DFQATT, CDR2 SNEGSKA (reference sequence). The V end was cut by 6 bases, the J end by 4 bases, with 15 bases between.

With respect to this clone: From the germline J gene comes the end of the CDR3, since the read stops 3 residues before it. V and J are TRBV19 and TRBJ2-7; the D gene is possibly TRBD1 (6 bases). CDR3 length: 13 residues. Germline V lookup: CDR1 LNHDA, CDR2 SQIVND (reference sequence). V gave up 6 bases and J gave up 2 bases, with 11 bases separating them. This CDR3 reads CASRRQDTYEQYF. The sequenced part of the CDR3 DNA is TGTGCCAGTAGAAGACAGGATACCTACGAG.

Worth noting for this clone: The read falls 3 residues short of the CDR3 end, and the missing part is taken from the germline J gene. V and J are TRBV2 and TRBJ2-5, with D unresolved. With 2 bases removed from V and 5 bases from J, the gap between germline ends came to 6 bases. CDR1 and CDR2 from the germline V gene are SNHLY and FYNNEI. The CDR3 spans 12 residues. The part of the CDR3 DNA that was read is TGTGCCAGCAGTGAAACAGACGAGACC. Amino acid sequence: CASSETDET. The whole CDR3 sequence reads CASSETDETQYF.

In regard to this clone: The read ends 3 residues shy of where the CDR3 ends; the end is completed using the germline J gene. The J gene is TRBJ2-7, the V gene TRBV28; the D is unclear. The ends were cut back, 4 bases at V and 4 bases at J, with 11 bases in the middle. Germline lookup yields CDR1 MDHEN and CDR2 SYDVKM. The CDR3 has 13 amino acids. CDR3 loop: CASSSGQTYEQYF. The DNA read from the CDR3 is TGTGCCAGCAGTTCCGGCCAGACATACGAG.

As for this clone: The missing CDR3 end, 3 residues past where the read stops, is filled in from the germline J gene. V is TRBV7-9 and J is TRBJ1-4; D perhaps matches TRBD1 (6 bases). Trimming took 1 base from V and 5 from J, leaving 11 bases between them. The germline V gene has CDR1 SEHNR and CDR2 FQNEAQ (reference sequence). CDR3 size: 15 residues. The part of the CDR3 DNA that was read is TGTGCCAGCAGCTTAGGCGGACAGCCAAATGAAAAA. This encodes CASSLGGQPNEK. The full CDR3 is CASSLGGQPNEKLFF.

Notes on this clone: The CDR3 is cut off 3 residues early in the read; its end comes from the germline J gene. The genes are TRBV5-1 and TRBJ1-4, with 7 positions matching TRBD1. The CDR3 spans 17 residues. Germline CDR1 and CDR2: SGHRS and YFSETQ. This chain's CDR3 is CASSLRGQVSGANVLFF. Incomplete CDR3 DNA: TGCGCCAGCAGCTTAAGGGGGCAGGTCTCTGGGGCCAACGTA.

With regard to this clone: The CDR3 end lies 3 residues beyond the end of the read and is filled in from the germline J gene. The chain carries TRBV5-6 and TRBJ1-2, with 7 bases identical to TRBD1. CDR3 size: 15 residues. Per germline, CDR1 SGHDT and CDR2 YYEEEE. V gave up 1 base and J gave up 0 bases; unmatched junction bases: 3. The CDR3 bases that were read are TGTGCCAGCAGCTTGCGCCAGGGGGCTAACTATGGC. Protein sequence: CASSLRQGANYG. The whole CDR3 reads CASSLRQGANYGYTF.

Concerning this clone itself: The read halts 3 residues ahead of the CDR3 end, with the missing end drawn from the germline J gene. The chain combines TRBV5-4 with TRBJ1-4; 7 bases fit TRBD1. V was pared by 3 bases and J by 4 bases, with 6 bases of the junction left unmatched. The germline V gene has CDR1 SGHNT and CDR2 YYREEE (reference sequence). This CDR3 region has 15 residues. The CDR3 bases that were read are TGTGCCAGCAGCTCGGAACAGGGGAATAATGAAAAA. Protein product: CASSSEQGNNEK. The complete CDR3 protein is CASSSEQGNNEKLFF.

Points on this clone: The read stops 3 residues short of the end of the CDR3; the missing end is completed from the germline J gene. J is TRBJ1-2 and V is TRBV19; 7 bases fit TRBD1. Trimming removed 6 bases from V and 4 bases from J; junction bases left unmatched: 5. The CDR3 totals 13 residues. Germline assignment: CDR1 LNHDA and CDR2 SQIVND (reference sequence). The CDR3 is CASRTGTLYGYTF. The covered CDR3 bases are TGTGCCAGTAGGACAGGGACCCTCTATGGC.

The CDR3 bases that were read are TGCAGTGCTAGAATGCCGGGACTGATCCTAAATAATTCACCC. It is translated as CSARMPGLILNNSP. The whole CDR3 sequence reads CSARMPGLILNNSPLHF. The V and J genes are TRBV20-1 and TRBJ1-6; tentatively, D is TRBD1 (5 bases). The read terminates 3 residues ahead of where the CDR3 ends, so the germline J gene completes it. Germline V gene lookup returns CDR1 DFQATT and CDR2 SNEGSKA (reference sequence). V was shortened by 2 bases and J by 5 bases, with 19 bases between the two germline ends. The CDR3 covers 17 residues.